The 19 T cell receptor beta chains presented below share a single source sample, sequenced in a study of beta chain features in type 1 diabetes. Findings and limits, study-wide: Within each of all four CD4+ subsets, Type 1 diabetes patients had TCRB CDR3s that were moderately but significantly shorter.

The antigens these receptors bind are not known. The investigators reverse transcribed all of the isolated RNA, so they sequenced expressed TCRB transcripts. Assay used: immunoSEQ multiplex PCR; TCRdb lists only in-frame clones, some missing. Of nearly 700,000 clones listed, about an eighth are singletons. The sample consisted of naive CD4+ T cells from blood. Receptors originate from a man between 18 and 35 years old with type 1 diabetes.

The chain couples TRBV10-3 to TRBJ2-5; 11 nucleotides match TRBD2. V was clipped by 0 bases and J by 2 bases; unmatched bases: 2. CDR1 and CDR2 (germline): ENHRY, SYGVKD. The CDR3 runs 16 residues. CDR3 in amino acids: CAISESPSGGQETQYF. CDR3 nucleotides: TGTGCCATCAGTGAGTCGCCTAGCGGGGGGCAAGAGACCCAGTACTTC.

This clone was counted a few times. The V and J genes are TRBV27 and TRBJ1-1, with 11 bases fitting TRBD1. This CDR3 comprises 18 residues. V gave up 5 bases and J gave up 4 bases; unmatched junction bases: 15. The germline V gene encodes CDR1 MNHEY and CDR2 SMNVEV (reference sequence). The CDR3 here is CASSPMDRGRLLGTEAFF. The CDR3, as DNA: TGTGCCAGCAGTCCGATGGACAGGGGGCGTTTGTTGGGCACTGAAGCTTTCTTT.

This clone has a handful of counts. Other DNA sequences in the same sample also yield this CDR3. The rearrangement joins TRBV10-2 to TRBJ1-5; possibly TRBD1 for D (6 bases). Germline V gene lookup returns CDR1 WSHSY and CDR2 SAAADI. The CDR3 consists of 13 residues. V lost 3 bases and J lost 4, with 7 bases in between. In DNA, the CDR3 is TGCGCCAGCAGTGAACAGGGAAATCAGCCCCAGCATTTT. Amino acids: CASSEQGNQPQHF.

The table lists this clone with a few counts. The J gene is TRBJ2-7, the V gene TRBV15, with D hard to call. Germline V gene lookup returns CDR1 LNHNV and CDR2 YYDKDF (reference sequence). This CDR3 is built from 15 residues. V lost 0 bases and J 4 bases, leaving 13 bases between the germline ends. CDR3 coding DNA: TGTGCCACCAGCAGAGATCGCAGCTCTCCTTACGAGCAGTACTTC. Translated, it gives CATSRDRSSPYEQYF.

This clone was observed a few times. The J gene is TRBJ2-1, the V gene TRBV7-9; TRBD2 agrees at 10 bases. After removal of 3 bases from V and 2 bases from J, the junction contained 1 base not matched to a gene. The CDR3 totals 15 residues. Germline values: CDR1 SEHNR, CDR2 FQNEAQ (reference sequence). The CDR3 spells CASSLGTSAYNEQFF. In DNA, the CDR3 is TGTGCCAGCAGCTTGGGGACTAGCGCCTACAATGAGCAGTTCTTC. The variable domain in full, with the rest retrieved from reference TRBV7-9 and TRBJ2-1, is DTGVSQNPRHKITKRGQNVTFRCDPISEHNRLYWYRQTLGQGPEFLTYFQNEAQLEKSRLLSDRFSAERPKGSFSTLEIQRTEQGDSAMYLCASSLGTSAYNEQFFGPGTRLTVL.

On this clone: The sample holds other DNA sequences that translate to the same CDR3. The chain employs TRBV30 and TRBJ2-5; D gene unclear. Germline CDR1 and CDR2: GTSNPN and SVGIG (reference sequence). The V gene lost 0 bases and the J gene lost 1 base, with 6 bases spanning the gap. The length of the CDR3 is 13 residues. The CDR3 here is CAWSVGIQETQYF. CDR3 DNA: TGTGCCTGGAGTGTGGGGATCCAAGAGACCCAGTACTTC.

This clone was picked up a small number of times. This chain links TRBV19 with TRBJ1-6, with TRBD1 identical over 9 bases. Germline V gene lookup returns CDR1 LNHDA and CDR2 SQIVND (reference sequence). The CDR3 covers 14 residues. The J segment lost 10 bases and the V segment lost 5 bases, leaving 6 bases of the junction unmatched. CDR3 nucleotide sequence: TGTGCCAGTAGTCCCGGGACAGGGTTGTCACCCCTCCACTTT. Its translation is CASSPGTGLSPLHF.

CDR3 DNA: TGTGCCAGCAGGGGGACGTACCTAGCCAAAAACATTCAGTACTTC. Translating gives CASRGTYLAKNIQYF. The genes are TRBV6-1 and TRBJ2-4; D tentatively reads TRBD1 or TRBD2 (5 bases each). V was shortened by 6 bases and J by 0 bases, with 12 bases between the two germline ends. CDR1 and CDR2 (germline): MNHNS, SASEGT. The CDR3 spans 15 residues.

This CDR3 is CASKLAGSTDTQYF. The DNA for the CDR3 is TGTGCCAGCAAACTAGCGGGGTCCACAGATACGCAGTATTTT. The J gene is TRBJ2-3, the V gene TRBV28; 10 bases are a match to TRBD2. With 7 bases clipped from V and 2 bases from J, the junction kept 3 bases outside the gene matches. The length of the CDR3 is 14 residues. Per the germline V gene, CDR1 is MDHEN and CDR2 is SYDVKM.

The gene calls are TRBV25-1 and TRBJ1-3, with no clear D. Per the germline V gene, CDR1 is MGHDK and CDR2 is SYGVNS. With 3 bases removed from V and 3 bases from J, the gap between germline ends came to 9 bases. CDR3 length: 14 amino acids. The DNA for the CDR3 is TGTGCCAGCAGTGACGGTCGGGGTGGAAACACCATATATTTT. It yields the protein CASSDGRGGNTIYF.

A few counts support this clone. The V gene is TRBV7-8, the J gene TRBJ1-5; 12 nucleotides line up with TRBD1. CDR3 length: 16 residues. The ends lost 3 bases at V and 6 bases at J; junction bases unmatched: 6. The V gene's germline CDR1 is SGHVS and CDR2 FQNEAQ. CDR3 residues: CASSLLRDRGLQPQHF. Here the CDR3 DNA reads TGTGCCAGCAGCTTGCTCCGGGACAGGGGGCTTCAGCCCCAGCATTTT.

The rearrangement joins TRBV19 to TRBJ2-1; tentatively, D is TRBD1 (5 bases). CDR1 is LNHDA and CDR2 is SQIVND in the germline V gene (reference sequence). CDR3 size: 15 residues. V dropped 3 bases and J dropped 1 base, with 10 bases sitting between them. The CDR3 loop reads CASSMPQGSYNEQFF. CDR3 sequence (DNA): TGTGCCAGTAGTATGCCTCAGGGATCCTACAATGAGCAGTTCTTC.

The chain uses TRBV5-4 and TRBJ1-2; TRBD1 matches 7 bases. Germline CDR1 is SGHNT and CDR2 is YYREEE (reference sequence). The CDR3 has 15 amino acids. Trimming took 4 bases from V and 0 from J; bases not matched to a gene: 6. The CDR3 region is CASSAGTATNYGYTF. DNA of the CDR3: TGTGCCAGCAGCGCCGGGACAGCAACTAACTATGGCTACACCTTC.

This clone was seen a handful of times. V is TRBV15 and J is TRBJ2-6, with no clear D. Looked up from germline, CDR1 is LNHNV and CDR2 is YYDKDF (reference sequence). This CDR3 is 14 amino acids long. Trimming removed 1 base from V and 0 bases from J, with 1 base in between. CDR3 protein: CATSRASGANVLTF. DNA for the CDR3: TGTGCCACCAGCAGAGCCTCTGGGGCCAACGTCCTGACTTTC.

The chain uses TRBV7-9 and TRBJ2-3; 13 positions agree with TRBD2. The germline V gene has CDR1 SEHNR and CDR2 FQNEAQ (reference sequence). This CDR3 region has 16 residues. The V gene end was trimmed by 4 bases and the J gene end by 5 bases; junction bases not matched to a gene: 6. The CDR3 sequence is CASSYTSGGAGDTQYF. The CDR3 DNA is TGTGCCAGCAGCTATACTAGCGGGGGGGCCGGAGATACGCAGTATTTT.

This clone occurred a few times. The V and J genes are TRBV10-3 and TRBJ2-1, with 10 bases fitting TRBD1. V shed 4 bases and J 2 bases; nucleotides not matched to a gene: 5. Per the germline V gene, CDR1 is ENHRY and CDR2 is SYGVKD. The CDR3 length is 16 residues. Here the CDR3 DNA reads TGTGCCATCAGTGCATCGGGACAGGGGACCTACAATGAGCAGTTCTTC. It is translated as CAISASGQGTYNEQFF.

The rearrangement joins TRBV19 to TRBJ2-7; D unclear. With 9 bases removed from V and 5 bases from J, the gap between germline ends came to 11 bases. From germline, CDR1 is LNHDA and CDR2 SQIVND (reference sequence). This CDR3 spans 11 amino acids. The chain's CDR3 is CASRFNHEQYF. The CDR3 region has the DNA TGTGCCAGCCGGTTTAACCACGAGCAGTACTTC. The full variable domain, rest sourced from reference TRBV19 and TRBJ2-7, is DGGITQSPKYLFRKEGQNVTLSCEQNLNHDAMYWYRQDPGQGLRLIYYSQIVNDFQKGDIAEGYSVSREKKESFPLTVTSAQKNPTAFYLCASRFNHEQYFGPGTRLTVT.

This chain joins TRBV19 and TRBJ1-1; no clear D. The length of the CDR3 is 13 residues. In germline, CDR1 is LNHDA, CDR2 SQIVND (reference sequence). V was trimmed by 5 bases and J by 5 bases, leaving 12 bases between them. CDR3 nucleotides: TGTGCCAGTAGTTCGGAGGGCAGAACTGAAGCTTTCTTT. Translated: CASSSEGRTEAFF.

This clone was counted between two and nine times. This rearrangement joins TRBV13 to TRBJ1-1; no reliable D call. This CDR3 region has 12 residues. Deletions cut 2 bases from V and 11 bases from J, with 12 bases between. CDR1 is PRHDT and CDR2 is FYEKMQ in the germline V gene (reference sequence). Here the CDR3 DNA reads TGTGCCAGCAGCTTAAGCCCGGGGATTGCTTTCTTT. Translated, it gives CASSLSPGIAFF.